Listed below are T cell receptor beta chains from one sample, sequenced in a study of T cells in Graves' hyperthyroidism and ophthalmopathy. Using its own MiXCR run on the multiplex PCR reads, TCRdb lists one record per CDR3 protein. The sample yields a few hundred thousand distinct CDR3 sequences, roughly 15% seen once. Sequenced: blood. These receptors came from a woman aged 40 to 50 with Graves' hyperthyroidism that later progressed to Graves' ophthalmopathy. The CDR3 runs from the conserved cysteine through the conserved F or W.

V	J	CDR3
TRBV20-1	TRBJ2-1	CSARHWRNYNEQFF
TRBV30	TRBJ2-1	CAWSGPLEGSEQFF
TRBV7-9	TRBJ2-2	CASSLTHPGVTGELFF
TRBV28	TRBJ1-1	CASSSRGDRTFF
TRBV19	TRBJ1-2	CASTTQGALNYGYTF
TRBV3-1	TRBJ2-5	CASSQKPGTGEKTQYF
TRBV3-1	TRBJ1-3	CASSQGLQSSGNTIYF
TRBV20-1	TRBJ2-7	CSARGTSDFEQYF
TRBV27	TRBJ2-7	CASSFLDSPGYEQYF
TRBV20-1	TRBJ1-6	CSARVGSRDSPLPF
TRBV7-2	TRBJ2-2	CASSSLFRDHQNTGELFF
TRBV10-3	TRBJ2-3	CAISGKAGLISSTDTQYF
TRBV11-2	TRBJ1-1	CASSFAGGGTEAFF
TRBV24-1	TRBJ2-1	CATSEPDGTGYNEQFF
TRBV5-1	TRBJ2-7	CASSSTGDEQYF
TRBV11-2	TRBJ2-3	CASSSGPGLADYTDTQYF
TRBV2	TRBJ2-4	CASSRMTSGRATKNIQYF
TRBV2	TRBJ2-1	CASSRGLAGYNEQFF
TRBV7-9	TRBJ2-2	CASSLGVPTGELFF
TRBV4-1	TRBJ2-6	CASSQVRTGNFLTF
TRBV6-1	TRBJ1-1	CASSENDRATGGSTEAFF
TRBV9	TRBJ2-2	CASSAPGSGELFF
TRBV5-1	TRBJ2-1	CASSLVIAGISYNEQFF
TRBV28	TRBJ1-1	CASSPYRPRQVLNTEAFF
TRBV20-1	TRBJ2-2	CSARLAGANTGELFF
TRBV7-9	TRBJ1-4	CAPEGRATNEKLFF
TRBV5-1	TRBJ2-6	CASRDGSGANVLTF
TRBV7-9	TRBJ1-1	CASSSQGVEAFF
TRBV20-1	TRBJ2-3	CSAGSSGRSPDTQYF
TRBV15	TRBJ2-2	CATSRDYTGELFF
TRBV14	TRBJ1-1	CASSQDWGGLNTEAFF
TRBV7-8	TRBJ2-7	CASSPLASGAYEQYF
TRBV28	TRBJ1-2	CASSSTAPNYGYTF
TRBV19	TRBJ2-3	CASSPGQGSADTQYF
TRBV27	TRBJ2-7	CASRLQGGQGEQYF
TRBV27	TRBJ2-3	CASSLGASDTDTQYF
TRBV6-1	TRBJ2-1	CASMPAGGRNNEQFF
TRBV15	TRBJ2-2	CATSRDLAGGRTGELFF
TRBV28	TRBJ1-5	CAAQGTGNQPQHF
TRBV10-3	TRBJ2-1	CAISENRGVYNEQFF
TRBV4-1	TRBJ1-4	CASSPGRINEKLFF
TRBV7-2	TRBJ2-5	CASSSTGQGELRETQYF
TRBV10-3	TRBJ2-5	CGASGSTEETQYF
TRBV29-1	TRBJ2-5	CSVKRQGFETQYF
TRBV29-1	TRBJ1-1	CSAGQTNTEAFF
TRBV28	TRBJ2-7	CASSLLASSYEQYF
TRBV6-1	TRBJ2-6	CASSKGLLASGANVLTF
TRBV10-3	TRBJ2-2	CAIRAGVSTGELFF
TRBV7-2	TRBJ2-2	CASSLAPTVGRYTGELFF